Listed below are T cell receptor beta chains from one sample, sequenced in a study of blood T cells in healthy people across ages. TCRdb called the 5' RACE reads again in MiXCR, with one record for every CDR3 protein. Of 700,000 or so distinct CDR3 sequences in the sample, approximately 22% were seen once. The source material was blood. Receptors originate from an older man in good health. CDR3s include the opening cysteine and the closing phenylalanine or tryptophan. The order of the fields is clone size, V gene, CDR3 protein. A row's size may be missing; if present it is once, few, many or a size class.

abundance: -; v_gene: TRBV7-9; CDR3aa: CASTNGGNGYTF
abundance: -; v_gene: TRBV6-5; CDR3aa: CASRPRLAGAVDTQYF
abundance: many; v_gene: TRBV12-3/TRBV12-4; CDR3aa: CASSTGIYGYTF
abundance: -; v_gene: TRBV12-3/TRBV12-4; CDR3aa: CASSLGTTNYEQYF
abundance: few; v_gene: TRBV6-5; CDR3aa: CASSGSNYGYTF
abundance: few; v_gene: TRBV7-9; CDR3aa: CASSLAREAGELFF
abundance: -; v_gene: TRBV7-9; CDR3aa: CASSLDPGGPRNTGELFF
abundance: few; v_gene: TRBV15; CDR3aa: CATSRDKGRNQPQHF
abundance: -; v_gene: TRBV19; CDR3aa: CASSTPSSGGYQEIQYF
abundance: -; v_gene: TRBV27; CDR3aa: CASSYGDQKYGYTF
abundance: -; v_gene: TRBV3-1; CDR3aa: CASSQGTGNSPLHF
abundance: -; v_gene: TRBV20-1; CDR3aa: CSATDREETQYF
abundance: many; v_gene: TRBV29-1; CDR3aa: CSHLAGATDTQYF